The 18 T cell receptor beta chains below were found in one sample sequenced in a study of regulatory T cells in long-lasting Graves disease. Time point noted: newly diagnosed GD, antithyroid drugs for less than 3 months. The TCR library was made from RNA that had been extracted from PBMCs in TRIzol. iRepertoire HTBI primers and Arm-PCR of CDR3 regions built TCR beta libraries. TCRdb reprocessed the multiplex PCR reads via MiXCR and lists one record per CDR3 protein. The table includes roughly 560,000 distinct CDR3 sequences, about 16% detected once. This sample was shared with a second study, whose subject was T cells in Graves' hyperthyroidism and ophthalmopathy.

This material consisted of peripheral blood mononuclear cells (PBMCs), taken at new diagnosis, from a patient treated with antithyroid drugs. These TCRs come from a woman aged 35-65 years with Graves disease.

This clonotype was seen repeatedly, ten times or more. The genes are TRBV7-9 and TRBJ1-2; possibly TRBD1 for D (5 bases). Germline CDR1 reads SEHNR; CDR2 reads FQNEAQ (reference sequence). V gave up 3 bases and J gave up 8 bases, with 19 bases separating them. The CDR3 runs to 15 residues. CDR3 nucleotide sequence: TGTGCCAGCAGCTTGGGGGGACGGGGTCCGTGGGGCTACACCTTC. Translated, it gives CASSLGGRGPWGYTF.

The V call is TRBV5-4, the J call TRBJ2-7; D is uncertain. The CDR3 spans 13 residues. Germline CDR1 SGHNT, CDR2 YYREEE (reference sequence). The ends were cut back, 5 bases at V and 1 base at J, with 10 bases in the middle. As DNA, the CDR3 is TGTGCCAGCAGTCCGCCCCAGTCCTACGAGCAGTACTTC. Encoded protein: CASSPPQSYEQYF.

This clonotype was counted at least ten times. The chain links TRBV3-1 to TRBJ2-2, with 7 bases identical to TRBD2. J lost 7 bases, V lost 4 bases, and 9 bases had no gene match. Germline assignment: CDR1 LGHDT and CDR2 YNNKEL (reference sequence). CDR3 size: 15 residues. The DNA of the CDR3 is TGTGCCAGCAGCCGAACCGGGACTAATAGCGGGGAGCTGTTTTTT. Its translation: CASSRTGTNSGELFF.

This clonotype has a count of ten or more. The J gene is TRBJ2-3, the V gene TRBV11-2; weak D call: TRBD1 (6 bases). V was pared by 7 bases and J by 0 bases, with 20 bases between. CDR1 and CDR2 (germline): SGHAT, FQNNGV. CDR3 length: 17 residues. The CDR3 spells CASTYSWGTSSTDTQYF. Here the CDR3 DNA reads TGTGCCAGCACCTACTCATGGGGGACATCGAGCACAGATACGCAGTATTTT.

The rearrangement joins TRBV5-6 to TRBJ1-6, with D tentatively TRBD1 (5 bases). The CDR3 loop spans 14 amino acids. Trimming took 4 bases from V and 7 from J, leaving 12 bases between them. Germline assignment: CDR1 SGHDT and CDR2 YYEEEE. The CDR3 nucleotides read TGTGCCAGCAGCGAAGTGCGGGGGAATTCACCCCTCCACTTT. It codes for CASSEVRGNSPLHF.

The rearrangement joins TRBV4-1 to TRBJ2-7; perhaps TRBD2 as D (5 bases). The V gene lost 0 bases and the J gene lost 1 base, with 10 bases spanning the gap. Per the germline V gene, CDR1 is MGHRA and CDR2 is YSYEKL. The CDR3 consists of 15 residues. CDR3 region: CASSQDPGRSYEQYF. In DNA, the CDR3 is TGCGCCAGCAGCCAAGACCCGGGAAGGTCCTACGAGCAGTACTTC.

The chain recombines TRBV4-1 with TRBJ1-2, with D uncertain. CDR3 length equals 13 residues. Trimming left V 3 bases short and J 3 bases short, with 8 bases between. From germline, CDR1 is MGHRA and CDR2 YSYEKL. The CDR3 is CASSHAVDYGYTF. The CDR3, as DNA: TGCGCCAGCAGCCACGCAGTGGACTATGGCTACACCTTC.

This clonotype was counted between two and nine times. CDR3 loop: CASKGQGDYGYTF. For the CDR3, the DNA is TGTGCCAGCAAGGGACAGGGGGACTATGGCTACACCTTC. The chain joins TRBV3-1 to TRBJ1-2; 11 bases match TRBD1. The germline V gene has CDR1 LGHDT and CDR2 YNNKEL (reference sequence). The CDR3 is 13 residues long. J lost 3 bases, V lost 7 bases, and 1 base had no gene match.

In this sample, this clonotype turned up a few times. The chain links TRBV5-6 to TRBJ2-1; 9 nucleotides match TRBD1. The ends lost 0 bases at V and 5 bases at J; junction bases unmatched: 3. Germline assignment: CDR1 SGHDT and CDR2 YYEEEE. The CDR3 covers 15 residues. The CDR3 coding sequence is TGTGCCAGCAGCTTGGAGGGGACAGGGCACAATGAGCAGTTCTTC. Amino acid sequence: CASSLEGTGHNEQFF.

The chain joins TRBV6-1 to TRBJ1-2, with D uncertain. The germline gives CDR1 MNHNS, CDR2 SASEGT. The V and J ends lost 8 bases and 3 bases respectively, with 10 bases between them. CDR3 size: 12 residues. CDR3 nucleotide sequence: TGTGCCAGCCTCCGGGCCGACTATGGCTACACCTTC. Encoded protein: CASLRADYGYTF.

A note on this clonotype: Given a much more abundant clone one base away, this may be a read error. The missing conserved phenylalanine or tryptophan at the end of this CDR3 makes a read error likely. The chain links TRBV12-3 or TRBV12-4 to TRBJ2-1; 10 nucleotides align to TRBD2. CDR3 size: 15 residues. The J segment lost 8 bases and the V segment lost 5 bases, leaving 9 bases of the junction unmatched. CDR3 DNA sequence: TGTGCCAGCAGTCCCGGAGCGGGGGGGCACTATGAGCAGTTCTTA. Protein product: CASSPGAGGHYEQFL.

With regard to this clonotype: A much larger clone differs by one base, so this may be a read error. V is TRBV11-1 and J is TRBJ2-3; perhaps TRBD1 as D (6 bases). CDR1 and CDR2 from the germline V gene are SGHAT and FQDESV (reference sequence). The CDR3 runs to 13 residues. Trimming removed 3 bases at V and 6 bases at J, with 10 bases between. The CDR3 DNA sequence: TGTGCCAGCAGCTTGCGACAGGCGGATACGCAGTATTTT. It translates to CASSLRQADTQYF.

This clonotype has at least ten counts. This chain uses TRBV13 with TRBJ2-1, with 11 bases matching TRBD2. This CDR3 has 18 residues. The V and J ends lost 2 bases and 0 bases, in that order; junction bases with no gene match: 6. CDR1 PRHDT and CDR2 FYEKMQ come from the germline V gene (reference sequence). The CDR3 DNA follows: TGTGCCAGCAGCTTATCACTAGCGGGGGCTAGCTCCTACAATGAGCAGTTCTTC. Protein sequence: CASSLSLAGASSYNEQFF.

The genes are TRBV5-1 and TRBJ2-7, with D perhaps given as TRBD1 or TRBD2 (5 bases each). V was cut by 1 base and J by 3 bases, with 11 bases left in between. CDR1 is SGHRS and CDR2 is YFSETQ in the germline V gene. The CDR3 spans 14 residues. The CDR3 bases are TGCGCCAGCAGCTTGACGGGACCAAACTACGAGCAGTACTTC. Translating gives CASSLTGPNYEQYF.

The chain couples TRBV28 to TRBJ2-2; D tentatively fits TRBD1 or TRBD2 (5 bases each). This CDR3 spans 15 amino acids. From germline, CDR1 is MDHEN and CDR2 SYDVKM. The ends were cut back, 5 bases at V and 4 bases at J, with 14 bases in the middle. The DNA for the CDR3 is TGTGCCAGCAGTACCTCCGGGACCATCACCGGGGAGCTGTTTTTT. Its translation is CASSTSGTITGELFF.

This clonotype occurred once. The genes are TRBV18 and TRBJ1-1, with D perhaps matching TRBD1 (6 bases). V shed 3 bases and J shed 0 bases, with 14 bases lying between them. Per the germline V gene, CDR1 is KGHSH and CDR2 is LQKENI. This CDR3 comprises 16 residues. In DNA form, the CDR3 reads TGTGCCAGCTCACCCGGACAGACGAGCATGAACACTGAAGCTTTCTTT. This encodes CASSPGQTSMNTEAFF.

The chain has TRBV4-1 and TRBJ2-1; 9 bases map to TRBD2. The CDR3 contains 15 residues. V was pared by 1 base and J by 10 bases, with 8 bases of the junction left unmatched. Germline V lookup: CDR1 MGHRA, CDR2 YSYEKL. CDR3 sequence: CASSQGAGGLGEQFF. CDR3 in DNA: TGCGCCAGCAGCCAAGGGGCGGGGGGGCTCGGAGAGCAGTTCTTC.

The rearrangement uses TRBV6-1 and TRBJ2-1; D unclear. Trimming removed 3 bases from V and 8 bases from J, with 8 bases in between. In germline, CDR1 is MNHNS, CDR2 SASEGT. This CDR3 contains 12 residues. The CDR3 region is CASSDLMDEQFF. In nucleotides, the CDR3 is TGTGCCAGCAGTGACCTGATGGATGAGCAGTTCTTC.